This T cell receptor beta chain appears in the sequencing data of a study of T cell responses to AZD1222 COVID-19 vaccine. For the study at large: Second-dose schedules of about 4 or about 12 weeks were combined.

Overall study results and limits: Clonal diversity was possibly underestimated, and the donors were mostly white British, with more females.

Concerning this clone: What it binds is unknown.

Per the germline V gene, CDR1 is GTSNPN and CDR2 is SVGIG (reference sequence). V shed 4 bases and J 8 bases; nucleotides not matched to a gene: 7. The CDR3 contains 13 residues. Only in-frame clones appear in the TCRdb table, and some are missing; sequencing was by immunoSEQ multiplex PCR. The sample lists over 120,000 clones; 92% were seen once. This receptor was obtained from an adult in good health. V usage is TRBV30 and J usage is TRBJ2-1, with 8 bases matching TRBD2. The specimen was peripheral blood, collected on day 0 of AZD1222 vaccination. CDR3 sequence reads: CAWTPGLVDEQFF. The CDR3, as DNA: TGTGCCTGGACCCCGGGACTAGTGGATGAGCAGTTCTTC.